This T cell receptor beta chain was observed in a study of blood T cell repertoires in COVID-19. Study in general: Italy, Spain and the United States were the sources of the convalescent and acute COVID-19 samples. PBMCs, B-cell-depleted T cells, or T cells provided the cDNA or gDNA that made up the material.

The protocol was immunoSEQ multiplex PCR, while the TCRdb copy is restricted to in-frame clones and leaves out a portion. The top ten clones hold 1.5% to 2% of a sample with over 130,000 clones, roughly four fifths of them seen once. The age range of participants was about 18 to 100 years, with residence in roughly 25 US areas. The V gene end was trimmed by 1 base and the J gene end by 4 bases; junction bases not matched to a gene: 0. The CDR3 totals 14 residues. Germline-derived CDR1 and CDR2 are LGHNA and YNFKEQ. The chain uses TRBV4-2 and TRBJ1-4; 7 nucleotides align to TRBD1. Sequenced input: PBMCs or T cells enriched from blood (not recorded which). The TCR was taken from a young woman who had been exposed to COVID-19. The CDR3 here is CASSQGQGNEKLFF. The CDR3 nucleotides are TGTGCCAGCAGCCAAGGACAGGGTAATGAAAAACTGTTTTTT.